A single sample is the source of the 32 T cell receptor beta chains below, sequenced in a study of CD8 T cells in Susac syndrome. Random hexamers were used to reverse transcribe 0.5 to 1 ug of RNA. A single record per CDR3 protein comes from TCRdb applying MiXCR to the immunoSEQ multiplex PCR reads. The table lists about 300,000 distinct CDR3 sequences, around 84% of them singletons. The source material was CD8+ T cells from PBMCs. The receptors were gathered from a human donor with multiple sclerosis.

The CDR3, as DNA: TGTGCCAGTTCGTTGGTGGACCAAGAGACCCAGTACTTC. The encoded protein is CASSLVDQETQYF. This chain uses TRBV2 with TRBJ2-5, with no clear D. The CDR3 runs to 13 residues. Germline V CDR1 and CDR2: SNHLY, FYNNEI. Trimming took off 9 bases at V and 0 bases at J, with 11 bases between the two ends.

This clonotype has more than one count but fewer than ten. The chain uses TRBV19 and TRBJ2-1; TRBD2 matches 11 bases. V lost 4 bases and J lost 4; bases outside the gene matches: 0. CDR3 length equals 14 residues. CDR1 LNHDA and CDR2 SQIVND come from the germline V gene (reference sequence). The CDR3 reads CASSTSGGYNEQFF. The CDR3 DNA is TGTGCCAGTAGTACTAGCGGGGGGTACAATGAGCAGTTCTTC.

The chain carries TRBV7-9 and TRBJ2-5, with D uncertain. CDR3 length: 16 amino acids. Germline CDR1 reads SEHNR; CDR2 reads FQNEAQ (reference sequence). Trimming stripped 3 bases from V and 2 bases from J, with 16 bases between. This CDR3 is CASSFPLAPVQETQYF. CDR3 nucleotides: TGTGCCAGCAGCTTCCCGCTCGCCCCCGTTCAAGAGACCCAGTACTTC.

V is TRBV5-1 and J is TRBJ2-5, with 7 bases that match TRBD1. Germline-derived CDR1 and CDR2 are SGHRS and YFSETQ. This CDR3 comprises 16 residues. With V trimmed by 4 bases and J by 4 bases, 13 bases remained unmatched. The CDR3 spells CASSNLDRGRGETQYF. CDR3 sequence (DNA): TGCGCCAGCAGCAACCTGGATAGGGGGCGTGGAGAGACCCAGTACTTC.

The gene calls are TRBV14 and TRBJ2-7, with TRBD1 matching 8 bases. V lost 0 bases, J lost 6 bases, and 10 bases stayed unmatched. CDR1 is SGHDN, CDR2 FVKESK, per germline. The CDR3 is made up of 16 amino acids. The CDR3 DNA follows: TGTGCCAGCAGCCAAGATCGCAGGGGGCGCCGAGGCGAGCAGTACTTC. Protein sequence: CASSQDRRGRRGEQYF. Full variable domain (rest looked up from reference TRBV14 and TRBJ2-7): EAGVTQFPSHSVIEKGQTVTLRCDPISGHDNLYWYRRVMGKEIKFLLHFVKESKQDESGMPNNRFLAERTGGTYSTLKVQPAELEDSGVYFCASSQDRRGRRGEQYFGPGTRLTVT.

This chain links TRBV19 with TRBJ2-7; weak D call: TRBD1 (6 bases). The CDR3 length is 13 residues. V lost 9 bases and J lost 3, with 15 bases in between. Germline loops: CDR1 LNHDA, CDR2 SQIVND (reference sequence). CDR3 sequence reads: CASGLTGLYEQYF. The CDR3 DNA reads as TGTGCCAGCGGGCTTACAGGGCTCTACGAGCAGTACTTC.

J is TRBJ2-7 and V is TRBV29-1; D possibly matches TRBD1 or TRBD2 (7 bases each). The CDR3 extends over 14 amino acids. The germline V and J ends were trimmed by 3 bases and 4 bases, with 16 bases remaining between them. CDR1 is SQVTM, CDR2 ANQGSEA, per germline. For the CDR3, the DNA is TGCAGCGTTGAGTGGGCAGGGGGGGGATACGAGCAGTACTTC. It codes for CSVEWAGGGYEQYF.

The rearrangement uses TRBV24-1 and TRBJ1-1, with 7 bases matching TRBD1. This CDR3 has 14 amino acids. With 3 bases clipped from V and 10 bases from J, the junction kept 10 bases outside the gene matches. CDR1 KGHDR and CDR2 SFDVKD come from the germline V gene. The CDR3 protein is CATSDGTAGDGAFF. The CDR3 nucleotides read TGTGCCACCAGTGATGGGACAGCCGGGGACGGAGCTTTCTTT.

This clonotype was counted a few times. This chain links TRBV6-5 with TRBJ2-7, with D hard to call. Germline assignment: CDR1 MNHEY and CDR2 SVGAGI. Trimming shortened V by 0 bases and J by 4 bases, and 7 bases separated the two germline ends. The CDR3 extends over 13 amino acids. CDR3 sequence (DNA): TGTGCCAGCAGTTACTCGGATTCTTACGAGCAGTACTTC. This codes for CASSYSDSYEQYF.

This chain joins TRBV12-3 or TRBV12-4 and TRBJ2-7; D is uncertain. The CDR3 contains 13 residues. Trimming removed 3 bases at V and 5 bases at J, with 11 bases between. CDR3 in amino acids: CASSFSLGHEQYF. CDR3 sequence (DNA): TGTGCCAGCAGTTTTTCATTGGGTCACGAGCAGTACTTC.

The chain recombines TRBV5-6 with TRBJ2-7, with 9 bases fitting TRBD2. Germline V lookup: CDR1 SGHDT, CDR2 YYEEEE. Trimming removed 2 bases from V and 5 bases from J; junction bases left unmatched: 5. The CDR3 has 14 residues. The CDR3 coding sequence is TGTGCCAGCAGCTTCTCCAGCGGGAGGCACGAGCAGTACTTC. As protein: CASSFSSGRHEQYF.

Here the CDR3 DNA reads TGTGCCAGCAGCGACGGACTAGCGGGGAACCAAGAGACCCAGTACTTC. It translates to CASSDGLAGNQETQYF. The chain joins TRBV9 to TRBJ2-5; TRBD2 matches 12 bases. V was pared by 3 bases and J by 0 bases, with 3 bases of the junction left unmatched. CDR1 and CDR2 from the germline V gene are SGDLS and YYNGEE. The CDR3 has 16 residues.

This clonotype was counted a few times. This chain's CDR3 is CASSPKTSGRSETQYF. CDR3 in DNA: TGTGCCAGCAGCCCCAAGACTAGCGGGAGGTCGGAGACCCAGTACTTC. The chain couples TRBV5-5 to TRBJ2-5; 13 bases fit TRBD2. The CDR3 has 16 residues. The V and J ends lost 4 bases and 5 bases, in that order; junction bases with no gene match: 8. Germline V CDR1 and CDR2: SGHKS, YYEKEE (reference sequence).

The chain couples TRBV20-1 to TRBJ2-7, with 9 bases matching TRBD2. V lost 6 bases and J lost 3; bases outside the gene matches: 21. CDR3 length equals 18 residues. Germline V CDR1 and CDR2: DFQATT, SNEGSKA (reference sequence). CDR3 DNA sequence: TGCAGTGCCCAGAGAGGGCGGCGGCGGGAGGGCCGGTACTACGAGCAGTACTTC. It is translated as CSAQRGRRREGRYYEQYF.

The rearrangement uses TRBV30 and TRBJ2-2; no reliable D call. Trimming pared 3 bases from V and 8 bases from J, leaving 7 bases between. This CDR3 spans 11 amino acids. Germline V CDR1 and CDR2: GTSNPN, SVGIG (reference sequence). The chain's CDR3 is CAWRKEGELFF. The CDR3 nucleotides read TGTGCCTGGAGGAAGGAAGGGGAGCTGTTTTTT.

This clonotype was seen a single time. One end of the junction varies from germline; a read error may be responsible. This chain connects TRBV7-9 to TRBJ2-7; 7 nucleotides agree with TRBD2. The CDR3 runs 15 residues. CDR1 is SEHNR and CDR2 is FQNEAQ in the germline V gene (reference sequence). The CDR3 bases are TGTGCCGGCAGCCCCTCACTAGCGAGCTCCTACGAGCAGTACTTC. It specifies CAGSPSLASSYEQYF. Using reference TRBV7-9 and TRBJ2-7 for the parts outside the CDR3, the full variable domain is DTGVSQNPRHKITKRGQNVTFRCDPISEHNRLYWYRQTLGQGPEFLTYFQNEAQLEKSRLLSDRFSAERPKGSFSTLEIQRTEQGDSAMYLCAGSPSLASSYEQYFGPGTRLTVT.

The chain has TRBV28 and TRBJ2-2; 7 positions match TRBD1. This CDR3 is built from 15 residues. Germline CDR1 and CDR2: MDHEN and SYDVKM. J was trimmed by 4 bases and V by 3 bases; bases with no gene match: 5. DNA for the CDR3: TGTGCCAGCAGTTTCGGGACAGTTGGCACCGGGGAGCTGTTTTTT. The encoded protein is CASSFGTVGTGELFF.

The rearrangement uses TRBV20-1 and TRBJ2-3, with unresolved D. Germline lookup yields CDR1 DFQATT and CDR2 SNEGSKA (reference sequence). This CDR3 contains 15 residues. The V gene lost 0 bases and the J gene lost 0 bases, with 10 bases spanning the gap. The CDR3 sequence: CSARDRGESTDTQYF. The DNA for the CDR3 is TGCAGTGCTAGAGATCGTGGGGAAAGCACAGATACGCAGTATTTT.

This sequence joins TRBV4-2 and TRBJ1-6; D remains unclear. V was pared by 9 bases and J by 5 bases, with 20 bases between. CDR3 length: 16 residues. Germline CDR1 LGHNA, CDR2 YNFKEQ. The CDR3, as DNA: TGTGCCAGTTCCCCCTGGCAGGACCCGGATAATTCACCCCTCCACTTT. Its protein product is CASSPWQDPDNSPLHF.

The chain employs TRBV10-3 and TRBJ2-3; 8 bases align to TRBD1. This CDR3 comprises 15 residues. The V gene end was trimmed by 11 bases and the J gene end by 0 bases; junction bases not matched to a gene: 10. CDR1 and CDR2 (germline): ENHRY, SYGVKD. CDR3 region: CAAETGASSTDTQYF. In nucleotides, the CDR3 is TGTGCCGCTGAGACAGGGGCGTCTAGCACAGATACGCAGTATTTT.

The sample holds a few counts of this clonotype. The chain combines TRBV27 with TRBJ2-7; D might be TRBD1 (5 bases). There are 13 residues in the CDR3. Germline values: CDR1 MNHEY, CDR2 SMNVEV (reference sequence). Trimming pared 0 bases from V and 6 bases from J, leaving 9 bases between. This CDR3 reads CASSLSAGREQYF. The CDR3 DNA reads TGTGCCAGCAGTTTATCCGCAGGGCGCGAGCAGTACTTC.

In DNA form, the CDR3 reads TGTGCCAGCAGCCCGAGGGCAGGGGGACCCTACGAGCAGTACTTC. It translates to CASSPRAGGPYEQYF. The chain is built from TRBV9 and TRBJ2-7; 7 bases are a match to TRBD1. This CDR3 is built from 15 residues. The trim removed 4 bases at V and 2 bases at J, leaving 9 bases unmatched. Germline CDR1 SGDLS, CDR2 YYNGEE.

The genes are TRBV2 and TRBJ1-2; D remains ambiguous. Germline CDR1 is SNHLY and CDR2 is FYNNEI. V was shortened by 10 bases and J by 0 bases, with 12 bases between the two germline ends. The CDR3 sequence is 13 residues long. Here the CDR3 reads CATPPASNYGYTF. CDR3 in DNA: TGTGCCACCCCTCCCGCGTCTAACTATGGCTACACCTTC.

J is TRBJ2-1 and V is TRBV7-6; 10 bases are a match to TRBD2. Germline loops: CDR1 SGHVS, CDR2 FNYEAQ. V gave up 4 bases and J gave up 0 bases; unmatched junction bases: 12. The CDR3 spans 19 residues. The DNA of the CDR3 is TGTGCCAGCAGCTCCCCAGGTAGCGGGAGGCCCAGCTCCTACAATGAGCAGTTCTTC. Translation: CASSSPGSGRPSSYNEQFF.

This clonotype was seen only a few times. J is TRBJ1-1 and V is TRBV7-9, with D unresolved. Per the germline V gene, CDR1 is SEHNR and CDR2 is FQNEAQ (reference sequence). The CDR3 consists of 11 residues. Trimming removed 1 base at V and 7 bases at J, with 4 bases between. The CDR3 loop is CASSLDLEAFF. The CDR3 coding sequence is TGTGCCAGCAGCTTAGACCTTGAAGCTTTCTTT.

This clonotype has a single count. The rearrangement joins TRBV27 to TRBJ1-4, with a weak D call TRBD1 (6 bases). The germline V and J ends were trimmed by 6 bases and 7 bases, with 18 bases remaining between them. Germline V gene sequence: CDR1 MNHEY, CDR2 SMNVEV (reference sequence). The CDR3 is 15 residues long. CDR3 region: CASRAKGDYREKLFF. In nucleotides, the CDR3 is TGTGCCAGCAGAGCCAAGGGGGATTACCGTGAAAAACTGTTTTTT.

The chain combines TRBV5-5 with TRBJ2-2, with D unclear. CDR1 SGHKS and CDR2 YYEKEE come from the germline V gene (reference sequence). With 0 bases removed from V and 1 base from J, the gap between germline ends came to 7 bases. The CDR3 length is 15 residues. CDR3 protein: CASSLGGRNTGELFF. DNA for the CDR3: TGTGCCAGCAGCTTGGGCGGACGGAACACCGGGGAGCTGTTTTTT.

The chain recombines TRBV7-2 with TRBJ2-7; perhaps TRBD2 as D (5 bases). The CDR3 is 14 amino acids. The germline gives CDR1 SGHTA, CDR2 FQGNSA. V was pared by 2 bases and J by 5 bases, with 13 bases between. CDR3 sequence (DNA): TGTGCCAGCAGCTTACGTCCGGGAACCAACGAGCAGTACTTC. Translation: CASSLRPGTNEQYF.

The chain has TRBV12-3 or TRBV12-4 and TRBJ1-2; possibly TRBD1 for D (6 bases). The CDR3 totals 19 residues. Trimming left V 5 bases short and J 0 bases short, with 25 bases between. In DNA, the CDR3 is TGTGCCAGCAGTCAATCGGGGAACCGAGCAGGGGCAGCTAACTATGGCTACACCTTC. This codes for CASSQSGNRAGAANYGYTF.

The CDR3 DNA sequence: TGTGCCACCAGCAGCGGCAGGCCTAATCAGCCCCAGCATTTT. Its translation: CATSSGRPNQPQHF. The chain carries TRBV15 and TRBJ1-5; the D is unclear. Germline V gene sequence: CDR1 LNHNV, CDR2 YYDKDF (reference sequence). Trimming removed 3 bases at V and 4 bases at J, with 10 bases between. The CDR3 runs 14 residues. The entire variable domain, with the rest obtained from reference TRBV15 and TRBJ1-5, is as follows: DAMVIQNPRYQVTQFGKPVTLSCSQTLNHNVMYWYQQKSSQAPKLLFHYYDKDFNNEADTPDNFQSRRPNTSFCFLDIRSPGLGDTAMYLCATSSGRPNQPQHFGDGTRLSIL.

Concerning this clonotype: It is likely a read error, because the conserved phenylalanine at the end of the CDR3 is missing. The chain uses TRBV2 and TRBJ1-2, with D uncertain. V dropped 6 bases and J dropped 8 bases, with 13 bases sitting between them. Germline assignment: CDR1 SNHLY and CDR2 FYNNEI. CDR3 size: 12 residues. The CDR3 region has the DNA TGTGCCAGCAGGGGTTTGGCGCGGGGCTACACCCTC. Its protein product is CASRGLARGYTL.

This clonotype was seen a single time. J is TRBJ2-1 and V is TRBV27; TRBD2 aligns across 9 bases. The germline gives CDR1 MNHEY, CDR2 SMNVEV (reference sequence). With 6 bases clipped from V and 8 bases from J, the junction kept 20 bases outside the gene matches. CDR3 size: 18 residues. CDR3: CASSPRRSVGGLADEQFF. The CDR3 DNA is TGTGCCAGCAGCCCCCGTCGGAGTGTGGGGGGACTAGCCGATGAGCAGTTCTTC.